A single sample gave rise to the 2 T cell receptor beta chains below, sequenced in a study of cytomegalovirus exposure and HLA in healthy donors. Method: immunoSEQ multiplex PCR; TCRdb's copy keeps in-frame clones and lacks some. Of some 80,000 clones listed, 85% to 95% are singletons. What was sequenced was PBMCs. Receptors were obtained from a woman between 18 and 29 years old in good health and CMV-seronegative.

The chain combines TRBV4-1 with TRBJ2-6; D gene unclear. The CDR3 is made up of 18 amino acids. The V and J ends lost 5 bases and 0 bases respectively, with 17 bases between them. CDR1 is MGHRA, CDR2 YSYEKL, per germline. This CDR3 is CASSLKIGYYSGANVLTF. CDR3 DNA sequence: TGCGCCAGCAGCTTGAAGATAGGTTACTACTCTGGGGCCAACGTCCTGACTTTC.

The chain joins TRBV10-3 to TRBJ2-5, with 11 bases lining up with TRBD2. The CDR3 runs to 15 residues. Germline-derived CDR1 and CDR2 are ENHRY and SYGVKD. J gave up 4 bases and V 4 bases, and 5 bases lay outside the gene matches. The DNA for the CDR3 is TGTGCCATCAGTGGCGCTAGCGGGAGGAGAGAGACCCAGTACTTC. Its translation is CAISGASGRRETQYF.